The 19 T cell receptor beta chains reported below all come from one sample, sequenced in a study of blood T cell repertoires in COVID-19. Produced via immunoSEQ multiplex PCR; TCRdb's table is partial and in-frame only. The sample records some 220,000 clones, more than 75% being singletons. Sequences were obtained from peripheral blood. The receptors originated from a woman in her 70s with COVID-19, enrolled during active disease.

The chain links TRBV10-2 to TRBJ1-6; tentative D call: TRBD1 (5 bases). The CDR3 sequence is 15 residues long. V gave up 6 bases and J gave up 0 bases, with 9 bases separating them. CDR1 and CDR2 (germline): WSHSY, SAAADI. CDR3 sequence: CASRDTNSYNSPLHF. CDR3 nucleotides: TGCGCCAGCAGGGACACTAACTCCTATAATTCACCCCTCCACTTT.

CDR3 DNA sequence: TGTGCCACCAGTGATTTCCGGGGAGAGACCCAGTACTTC. Encoded protein: CATSDFRGETQYF. This chain links TRBV24-1 with TRBJ2-5; weak D call: TRBD2 (5 bases). Trimming pared 1 base from V and 4 bases from J, leaving 6 bases between. The CDR3 is made up of 13 amino acids. The germline gives CDR1 KGHDR, CDR2 SFDVKD.

The chain combines TRBV7-9 with TRBJ2-5; D possibly corresponds to TRBD2 (5 bases). Germline CDR1 and CDR2: SEHNR and FQNEAQ (reference sequence). The CDR3 totals 13 residues. V lost 0 bases and J 4 bases, leaving 6 bases between the germline ends. For the CDR3, the DNA is TGTGCCAGCAGCTTAGCGGGAGCAGAGACCCAGTACTTC. Translated: CASSLAGAETQYF.

The CDR3 sequence is CASILTGDTEAFF. CDR3 nucleotides: TGTGCCAGCATCCTCACAGGGGACACTGAAGCTTTCTTT. This chain links TRBV7-2 with TRBJ1-1, with 7 bases fitting TRBD1. This CDR3 has 13 residues. Germline loops: CDR1 SGHTA, CDR2 FQGNSA. The J segment lost 3 bases and the V segment lost 7 bases, leaving 5 bases of the junction unmatched.

The V call is TRBV27, the J call TRBJ2-1; 10 bases align to TRBD2. V lost 5 bases, J lost 6 bases, and 16 bases stayed unmatched. The CDR3 has 18 residues. Germline CDR1 MNHEY, CDR2 SMNVEV (reference sequence). This CDR3 is CASSTQTPLAGKRNEQFF. The CDR3 nucleotides are TGTGCCAGCAGTACTCAGACTCCACTAGCGGGAAAGCGCAATGAGCAGTTCTTC.

The chain couples TRBV2 to TRBJ1-4, with D hard to call. V lost 8 bases to trimming and J lost 3 bases, with 16 bases between them. The CDR3 is 15 amino acids. CDR1 and CDR2 (germline): SNHLY, FYNNEI. CDR3 sequence: CASRGYGSPNEKLFF. DNA for the CDR3: TGTGCCAGCCGCGGTTATGGATCACCTAATGAAAAACTGTTTTTT.

This clone was recorded a few times. V gene TRBV28 combines with J gene TRBJ2-4; TRBD1 matches 7 bases. The CDR3 covers 15 residues. J was trimmed by 9 bases and V by 2 bases; bases with no gene match: 10. Germline CDR1 MDHEN, CDR2 SYDVKM. CDR3 protein: CASSLPPQTGVIQYF. In DNA form, the CDR3 reads TGTGCCAGCAGTTTACCCCCCCAAACAGGGGTCATTCAGTACTTC.

The gene calls are TRBV7-9 and TRBJ2-7, with TRBD1 matching 8 bases. V was pared by 1 base and J by 7 bases, with 9 bases of the junction left unmatched. Per the germline V gene, CDR1 is SEHNR and CDR2 is FQNEAQ (reference sequence). The CDR3 sequence is 15 residues long. The CDR3 loop reads CASSLGVTGAREQYF. Written as DNA, the CDR3 is TGTGCCAGCAGCTTAGGGGTGACAGGGGCGCGGGAGCAGTACTTC.

The rearrangement uses TRBV6-6 and TRBJ2-4; D might be TRBD2 (5 bases). This CDR3 contains 15 residues. CDR1 MNHNY and CDR2 SVGAGI come from the germline V gene (reference sequence). V was clipped by 7 bases and J by 3 bases, with 16 bases between them. CDR3 protein: CASTPVDSLKNIQYF. The CDR3 DNA sequence: TGTGCCAGCACCCCGGTGGACTCGCTCAAAAACATTCAGTACTTC.

This clone was counted a single time. The chain combines TRBV30 with TRBJ2-5; no firm D call. V was pared by 2 bases and J by 5 bases, with 12 bases between. The CDR3 has 13 residues. Germline assignment: CDR1 GTSNPN and CDR2 SVGIG (reference sequence). CDR3 sequence: CAWSTEVRETQYF. The CDR3 nucleotides are TGTGCCTGGAGTACCGAGGTTCGGGAGACCCAGTACTTC.

The rearrangement links TRBV14 to TRBJ1-3; D is uncertain. The CDR3 is 16 amino acids. Germline values: CDR1 SGHDN, CDR2 FVKESK. The V gene lost 3 bases and the J gene lost 0 bases, with 12 bases spanning the gap. The CDR3 sequence: CASSHYVQASGNTIYF. CDR3 in DNA: TGTGCCAGCAGCCATTATGTTCAGGCCTCTGGAAACACCATATATTTT.

This rearrangement joins TRBV27 to TRBJ2-1, with D hard to call. The CDR3 is made up of 14 amino acids. The germline V gene has CDR1 MNHEY and CDR2 SMNVEV (reference sequence). Trimming left V 8 bases short and J 10 bases short, with 21 bases between. CDR3 protein: CASGLKSLGGEQFF. CDR3 sequence (DNA): TGTGCCAGCGGATTAAAATCGCTAGGTGGGGAGCAGTTCTTC.

About this clone itself: This sequence is one base from a far larger clone and is likely a read error. The J gene is TRBJ1-1, the V gene TRBV3-1 (or the pseudogene TRBV3-2); a weak D match, TRBD1 (5 bases). Trimming stripped 4 bases from V and 1 base from J, with 7 bases between. The length of the CDR3 is 13 residues. Per germline, CDR1 LGHDT and CDR2 YNNKEL (reference sequence). CDR3: CASSRTQNTEAFF. The CDR3 DNA sequence: TGTGCCAGCAGCCGGACACAGAACACTGAAGCTTTCTTT.

The V and J genes are TRBV6-2 or TRBV6-3 and TRBJ2-7; D is perhaps TRBD1 (6 bases). V lost 2 bases, J lost 6 bases, and 8 bases lay in between. This CDR3 has 12 amino acids. The germline V gene encodes CDR1 MNHEY and CDR2 SVGEGT. The CDR3 DNA sequence: TGTGCCAGCAGTTACGGGACAAGCGAGCAGTACTTC. It yields the protein CASSYGTSEQYF.

The rearrangement joins TRBV12-3 or TRBV12-4 to TRBJ1-6; D may be TRBD1 (5 bases). This CDR3 is 12 amino acids long. V was shortened by 5 bases and J by 8 bases, with 7 bases between the two germline ends. CDR3 in amino acids: CASSRGDSPLHF. In DNA form, the CDR3 reads TGTGCCAGCAGTCGGGGGGATTCACCCCTCCACTTT.

V gene TRBV28 combines with J gene TRBJ1-5; D is unclear. The germline CDR1 and CDR2 sequences are MDHEN and SYDVKM. Trimming left V 6 bases short and J 2 bases short, with 20 bases between. This CDR3 is built from 17 residues. The CDR3 loop is CASSTTRAAPGNQPQHF. CDR3 nucleotides: TGTGCCAGCAGCACCACGAGGGCGGCCCCAGGCAATCAGCCCCAGCATTTT.

The chain combines TRBV21-1 with TRBJ2-5; the DNA was not compared with TRBD1, the D call given in the table. TRBV21-1 is shown as a pseudogene. This CDR3 comprises 19 residues. The CDR3 DNA follows: TGTGCCAGCAGCCCTCCCCCCCGAGGCGGACAGGGGTACCAAGAGACCCAGTACTTC. This encodes CASSPPPRGGQGYQETQYF.

The chain employs TRBV29-1 and TRBJ2-7; 7 bases align to TRBD2. The CDR3 sequence is 13 residues long. The germline CDR1 and CDR2 sequences are SQVTM and ANQGSEA. The CDR3 loop reads CSGMGGGVGEQYF. The CDR3, as DNA: TGCAGTGGAATGGGGGGAGGGGTGGGCGAGCAGTACTTC.

The chain uses TRBV7-3 and TRBJ2-7, with 9 nucleotides matching TRBD1. The CDR3 length is 15 residues. In germline, CDR1 is SGHTA, CDR2 FQGTGA. Trimming cost V 1 base and J 2 bases; bases outside gene matches: 3. The CDR3, as DNA: TGTGCCAGCAGCTTAATGGGGACAGGGCCCTACGAGCAGTACTTC. It encodes CASSLMGTGPYEQYF.